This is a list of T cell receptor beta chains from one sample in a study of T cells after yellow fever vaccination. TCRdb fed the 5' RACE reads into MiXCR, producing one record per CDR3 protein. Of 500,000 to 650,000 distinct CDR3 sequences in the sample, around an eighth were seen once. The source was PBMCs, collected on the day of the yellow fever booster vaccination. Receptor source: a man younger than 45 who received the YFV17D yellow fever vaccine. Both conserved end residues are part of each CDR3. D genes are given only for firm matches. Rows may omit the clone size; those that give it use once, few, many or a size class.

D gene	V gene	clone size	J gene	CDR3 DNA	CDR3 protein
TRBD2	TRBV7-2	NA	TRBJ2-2	TGTGCCAGCAGGTCACCTCGGACTAGCGGAAACACCGGGGAGCTGTTTTTT	CASRSPRTSGNTGELFF
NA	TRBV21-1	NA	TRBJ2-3	TGTGCCAGCAGCAACCAAGGAGCCGTTCCGGGGGCAGATACGCAGTATTTT	CASSNQGAVPGADTQYF
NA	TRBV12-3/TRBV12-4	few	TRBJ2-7	TGTGCCAGCAGTTTCGGAACTAGTATGAAGCAGTACTTC	CASSFGTSMKQYF
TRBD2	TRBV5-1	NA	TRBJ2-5	TGCGCCAGCAGCTTGGAACCGGGAGGAGACGAGACCCAGTACTTC	CASSLEPGGDETQYF
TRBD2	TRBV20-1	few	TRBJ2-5	TGCAGTGCTAGTCGCAGGGAGGGGACCCAGTACTTC	CSASRREGTQYF
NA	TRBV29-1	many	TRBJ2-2	TGCAGCGTTACTGGTAGTAGCCCCGGGGAGCTGTTTTTT	CSVTGSSPGELFF
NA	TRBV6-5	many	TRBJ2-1	TGTGCCAGCAGTTACTCGTGGTCGGATCGGTCGGGACTTCGACAGTTCTTC	CASSYSWSDRSGLRQFF
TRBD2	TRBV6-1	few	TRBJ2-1	TGTGCCAGCAGGACTAGCGGGAGAAATGAGCAGTTCTTC	CASRTSGRNEQFF
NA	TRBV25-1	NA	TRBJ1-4	TGTGCCAGCAGTGGGGCAGGGCTTGAAAAACTGTTTTTT	CASSGAGLEKLFF
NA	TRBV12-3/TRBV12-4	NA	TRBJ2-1	TGTGCCAGCAGTTTGCTCGGAAGGGTTGAGCAGTTCTTC	CASSLLGRVEQFF